These 22 T cell receptor beta chains came from one sample sequenced in a study of monozygotic twins with inflammatory bowel disease. TCRdb re-called the 5' RACE reads; one entry per CDR3 protein, DNA not given. The repertoire table contains 150,000 to 200,000 distinct CDR3 sequences. The sequencing sample was made of blood. These receptors were obtained from a human donor with ulcerative colitis or Crohn's disease, or a healthy co-twin of an affected twin (not recorded which).

The J gene is TRBJ2-5, the V gene TRBV5-4; TCRdb picks TRBD1, but there is no DNA to check that call. This CDR3 comprises 13 residues. The germline gives CDR1 SGHNT, CDR2 YYREEE (reference sequence). The chain's CDR3 is CASSLVGVETQYF.

The J gene is TRBJ2-1, the V gene TRBV24-1; the D call of TRBD2 rests on TCRdb alone, since no DNA is present to check it. Per the germline V gene, CDR1 is KGHDR and CDR2 is SFDVKD. The CDR3 consists of 17 residues. This chain's CDR3 is CATSDPGTSGSYNEQFF.

J is TRBJ2-4 and V is TRBV6-2 or TRBV6-3; the TRBD1 assignment by TCRdb is unverifiable without DNA. Germline V gene lookup returns CDR1 MNHEY and CDR2 SVGEGT. CDR3 size: 14 residues. The CDR3 is CASEPGGPKNIQYF.

V and J are TRBV20-1 and TRBJ2-1; TCRdb's D gene call, TRBD2, goes unchecked for lack of DNA. This CDR3 is built from 14 residues. Per the germline V gene, CDR1 is DFQATT and CDR2 is SNEGSKA (reference sequence). CDR3 region: CSAIGGREVNEQFF.

This chain links TRBV5-4 with TRBJ1-1; lacking DNA, the TRBD1 call made by TCRdb goes unchecked. CDR1 is SGHNT and CDR2 is YYREEE in the germline V gene (reference sequence). The CDR3 length is 14 residues. The CDR3: CASSLGASNTEAFF.

The gene calls are TRBV6-1 and TRBJ2-7. The CDR3 has 11 amino acids. CDR1 and CDR2 from the germline V gene are MNHNS and SASEGT. CDR3 loop: CASDRSYEQYF.

The chain couples TRBV6-2 or TRBV6-3 to TRBJ1-1; TCRdb returns TRBD1, unconfirmable since there is no DNA. The CDR3 contains 16 residues. The germline V gene encodes CDR1 MNHEY and CDR2 SVGEGT. The chain's CDR3 is CASSYYPGDEDTEAFF.

The chain employs TRBV10-3 and TRBJ1-2; the D gene TCRdb calls, TRBD1, cannot be checked with no DNA. Germline values: CDR1 ENHRY, CDR2 SYGVKD. This CDR3 contains 14 residues. CDR3 residues: CAISPGTGRYGYTF.

This chain links TRBV29-1 with TRBJ1-2. Germline CDR1 and CDR2: SQVTM and ANQGSEA. CDR3 length: 15 residues. The CDR3 loop reads CSVEIELRSGYGYTF.

The chain has TRBV7-2 and TRBJ1-2; TCRdb's assignment of TRBD1 cannot be checked, as there is no DNA. CDR1 and CDR2 from the germline V gene are SGHTA and FQGNSA. The CDR3 has 14 amino acids. The CDR3 loop is CASSSGPGGYGYTF.

The J gene is TRBJ2-1, the V gene TRBV20-1. Germline V lookup: CDR1 DFQATT, CDR2 SNEGSKA (reference sequence). The CDR3 covers 14 residues. CDR3 residues: CSALRPSSYNEQFF.

This chain links TRBV7-2 with TRBJ1-3. CDR1 and CDR2 (germline): SGHTA, FQGNSA. The CDR3 totals 15 residues. CDR3 region: CASSLNVFSGNTIYF.

The rearrangement links TRBV6-5 to TRBJ2-3; lacking DNA, the TRBD2 call made by TCRdb goes unchecked. Germline V gene lookup returns CDR1 MNHEY and CDR2 SVGAGI. The CDR3 runs to 16 residues. The CDR3 protein is CASSYRGKTHTDTQYF.

The rearrangement uses TRBV12-3 or TRBV12-4 and TRBJ2-5; TCRdb's D call of TRBD1 is untestable without DNA. The length of the CDR3 is 13 residues. CDR3 sequence reads: CASSSDNQETQYF.

The J gene is TRBJ1-5, the V gene TRBV5-1; there is no DNA to check the TCRdb D call of TRBD1. The CDR3 length is 15 residues. CDR1 and CDR2 (germline): SGHRS, YFSETQ. Here the CDR3 reads CASSLGQGDNQPQHF.

The chain recombines TRBV24-1 with TRBJ2-1; TCRdb proposes TRBD2, but this gene call is untestable without DNA. Germline values: CDR1 KGHDR, CDR2 SFDVKD. The CDR3 is 17 residues long. The CDR3: CATSDAGTSGPYNEQFF.

The chain carries TRBV6-1 and TRBJ2-1; TCRdb indicates TRBD1, and absent DNA this call remains unverified. Germline CDR1 MNHNS, CDR2 SASEGT. The CDR3 is 12 amino acids. CDR3 protein: CASSPEARRRFF.

The chain couples TRBV18 to TRBJ2-5. Germline V gives CDR1 KGHSH, CDR2 LQKENI. The CDR3 contains 14 residues. The CDR3 here is CASSPNFLSETQYF.

J is TRBJ2-7 and V is TRBV15; TCRdb names TRBD1, which stays unverified in the absence of DNA. Per germline, CDR1 LNHNV and CDR2 YYDKDF (reference sequence). The CDR3 consists of 14 residues. The CDR3 sequence is CATSRGWGQGAPRF.

The chain links TRBV6-6 to TRBJ2-2; the D call of TRBD1 rests on TCRdb alone, since no DNA is present to check it. Per the germline V gene, CDR1 is MNHNY and CDR2 is SVGAGI (reference sequence). The CDR3 spans 14 residues. The CDR3 sequence: CASSTGQLTGELFF.

This sequence joins TRBV13 and TRBJ2-7; TCRdb reports TRBD2, a call that lacks DNA to check it against. Germline V gene data show CDR1 as PRHDT and CDR2 as FYEKMQ (reference sequence). CDR3 size: 13 residues. Here the CDR3 reads CASSFRGIYEQYF.

J is TRBJ1-1 and V is TRBV5-4. The germline V gene encodes CDR1 SGHNT and CDR2 YYREEE (reference sequence). This CDR3 is built from 16 residues. CDR3 protein: CASSHPSGEEDTEAFF.